These 12 T cell receptor beta chains share one sample of origin, sequenced in a study of blood T cell repertoires in COVID-19. Profiling relied on immunoSEQ multiplex PCR, and the TCRdb table lists in-frame clones only, not all of them. There are 310,000 or so clones in the sample; about 93% occur only once, and roughly 1.1% lies in the top ten. The sequenced sample consisted of PBMCs or T cells enriched from blood (not recorded which). All receptors derive from a woman younger than 45 who had recovered from COVID-19.

This chain links TRBV25-1 with TRBJ1-1, with 8 nucleotides matching TRBD1. The V gene's germline CDR1 is MGHDK and CDR2 SYGVNS. The CDR3 spans 14 residues. V lost 6 bases, J lost 1 base, and 4 bases stayed unmatched. DNA of the CDR3: TGTGCCAGCAGGGCAGGGGGCGCGAACACTGAAGCTTTCTTT. As protein: CASRAGGANTEAFF.

This clone appeared a single time. The genes are TRBV2 and TRBJ2-7; D call uncertain. The germline V and J ends were trimmed by 2 bases and 1 base, with 9 bases remaining between them. The CDR3 runs 14 residues. The germline gives CDR1 SNHLY, CDR2 FYNNEI. The CDR3 is CASSEWAESYEQYF. In nucleotides, the CDR3 is TGTGCCAGCAGTGAATGGGCAGAGTCCTACGAGCAGTACTTC. The variable domain in full, with the rest retrieved from reference TRBV2 and TRBJ2-7, is EPEVTQTPSHQVTQMGQEVILRCVPISNHLYFYWYRQILGQKVEFLVSFYNNEISEKSEIFDDQFSVERPDGSNFTLKIRSTKLEDSAMYFCASSEWAESYEQYFGPGTRLTVT.

This sequence joins TRBV21-1 and TRBJ2-7; the tabulated D call, TRBD2, remains unverified against the DNA. TRBV21-1 is designated a pseudogene. This CDR3 spans 16 amino acids. The CDR3 DNA sequence: TGTGCCAGCAGCAAAGCGCGGGAGGACTTGAACTACGAGCAGTACTTC. The encoded protein is CASSKAREDLNYEQYF.

This clone showed up just once. V is TRBV29-1 and J is TRBJ2-3; 9 bases align to TRBD2. V dropped 4 bases and J dropped 0; count of bases not matched to a gene: 2. CDR3 length equals 14 residues. Germline assignment: CDR1 SQVTM and CDR2 ANQGSEA. Written as DNA, the CDR3 is TGCAGCGTTGGGGGACTAGCTAGCACAGATACGCAGTATTTT. It specifies CSVGGLASTDTQYF.

Only a few counts were recorded for this clone. This chain joins TRBV27 and TRBJ1-2; 9 nucleotides agree with TRBD1. Losses at the gene ends were 6 bases for V and 0 bases for J; bases not matched to a gene: 2. The CDR3 is made up of 14 amino acids. Germline V gene sequence: CDR1 MNHEY, CDR2 SMNVEV (reference sequence). The CDR3 spells CASRRTGANYGYTF. The CDR3 nucleotides are TGTGCCAGCAGGCGGACAGGGGCTAACTATGGCTACACCTTC.

V usage is TRBV6-2 or TRBV6-3 and J usage is TRBJ2-6, with D unclear. This CDR3 is built from 15 residues. CDR1 and CDR2 from the germline V gene are MNHEY and SVGEGT. V lost 5 bases, J lost 0 bases, and 8 bases lay in between. In DNA form, the CDR3 reads TGTGCCAGCAGTCCACAGAACTCTGGGGCCAACGTCCTGACTTTC. Translation gives CASSPQNSGANVLTF.

J is TRBJ2-6 and V is TRBV27; 10 bases match TRBD1. J gave up 1 base and V 1 base, and 7 bases lay outside the gene matches. The CDR3 runs to 19 residues. Per the germline V gene, CDR1 is MNHEY and CDR2 is SMNVEV (reference sequence). CDR3 amino acids: CASSLFAGTGVSGANVLTF. The CDR3 nucleotides read TGTGCCAGCAGTTTATTTGCCGGGACAGGGGTATCTGGGGCCAACGTCCTGACTTTC.

This CDR3 is CSVAQYNTGELFF. The CDR3 bases are TGCAGCGTTGCACAGTATAACACCGGGGAGCTGTTTTTT. The chain carries TRBV29-1 and TRBJ2-2; D unresolved. Trimming pared 4 bases from V and 2 bases from J, leaving 8 bases between. CDR3 length: 13 residues. Germline CDR1 is SQVTM and CDR2 is ANQGSEA.

The gene calls are TRBV15 and TRBJ2-7, with 10 bases matching TRBD2. The CDR3 totals 15 residues. CDR1 is LNHNV and CDR2 is YYDKDF in the germline V gene (reference sequence). V shed 5 bases, J shed 2 bases, and the junction held 6 bases outside the gene matches. The CDR3 bases are TGTGCCACCAGCCGGGCTAGCGGGAGTCCCTACGAGCAGTACTTC. Translated: CATSRASGSPYEQYF.

The count of this clone is one. V is TRBV7-2 and J is TRBJ1-2; D unclear. The ends were cut back, 3 bases at V and 3 bases at J, with 5 bases in the middle. The length of the CDR3 is 12 residues. Germline assignment: CDR1 SGHTA and CDR2 FQGNSA. CDR3 DNA sequence: TGTGCCAGCAGCTTCGGGGACTATGGCTACACCTTC. Encoded protein: CASSFGDYGYTF.

The gene calls are TRBV18 and TRBJ2-6, with TRBD1 as a possible D gene (6 bases). The CDR3 has 16 residues. V shed 4 bases and J shed 0 bases, with 10 bases lying between them. Germline V lookup: CDR1 KGHSH, CDR2 LQKENI. The CDR3 is CASSRDTRSGANVLTF. The CDR3 DNA sequence: TGTGCCAGCTCACGGGACACCCGCTCTGGGGCCAACGTCCTGACTTTC.

This clone was observed a single time. This chain joins TRBV19 and TRBJ2-1, with 8 bases aligning to TRBD2. There are 16 residues in the CDR3. The V gene's germline CDR1 is LNHDA and CDR2 SQIVND (reference sequence). J gave up 7 bases and V 6 bases, and 14 bases lay outside the gene matches. The CDR3 sequence: CASRIRGPGGGNEQFF. DNA of the CDR3: TGTGCCAGTAGGATAAGGGGCCCGGGAGGGGGGAATGAGCAGTTCTTC.